The 7 T cell receptor beta chains presented below share a single source sample, sequenced in a study of T cell responses to AZD1222 COVID-19 vaccine. Clones were sequenced by immunoSEQ multiplex PCR, and TCRdb holds only the in-frame ones, with some missing. This sample has 80,000 to 130,000 clones, with about 87% found just once. Sequences were derived from peripheral blood, sampled on day 0 of AZD1222 vaccination. These receptor sequences come from an adult in good health.

The chain has TRBV4-1 and TRBJ1-1, with 9 bases matching TRBD1. The germline gives CDR1 MGHRA, CDR2 YSYEKL. CDR3 size: 19 residues. Germline trimming cut 3 bases from V and 5 bases from J; bases unmatched to any gene: 19. CDR3 coding DNA: TGCGCCAGCAGCCACCGCTCCCCCCGGGACAGGGCCGGCGGAACTGAAGCTTTCTTT. Its translation is CASSHRSPRDRAGGTEAFF.

The chain joins TRBV19 to TRBJ2-1, with 8 bases identical to TRBD2. There are 16 residues in the CDR3. After removal of 3 bases from V and 0 bases from J, the junction contained 4 bases not matched to a gene. Germline V gene lookup returns CDR1 LNHDA and CDR2 SQIVND (reference sequence). Here the CDR3 reads CASSIVAGGSYNEQFF. The CDR3 nucleotides read TGTGCCAGTAGTATTGTTGCGGGGGGCTCCTACAATGAGCAGTTCTTC.

The J gene is TRBJ1-2, the V gene TRBV29-1, with D perhaps matching TRBD1 (6 bases). CDR1 is SQVTM, CDR2 ANQGSEA, per germline. Trimming took 4 bases from V and 3 from J, leaving 12 bases between them. This CDR3 has 13 amino acids. DNA of the CDR3: TGCAGCGTTGGGGCAGGGGCGGACTATGGCTACACCTTC. This sequence encodes CSVGAGADYGYTF.

J is TRBJ1-4 and V is TRBV6-5; D is possibly TRBD1 (5 bases). The ends were cut back, 7 bases at V and 4 bases at J, with 7 bases in the middle. Germline CDR1 reads MNHEY; CDR2 reads SVGAGI. The CDR3 spans 12 residues. CDR3: CASNRLNEKLFF. CDR3 bases: TGTGCCAGCAACAGGCTTAATGAAAAACTGTTTTTT.

This chain links TRBV5-1 with TRBJ1-1, with TRBD1 matching 10 bases. This CDR3 contains 14 residues. The germline V gene encodes CDR1 SGHRS and CDR2 YFSETQ. Trimming took 4 bases from V and 5 from J; bases not matched to a gene: 5. CDR3 protein: CASSHRDRGTEAFF. CDR3 DNA sequence: TGCGCCAGCAGCCACCGGGACAGGGGAACTGAAGCTTTCTTT.

The chain uses TRBV30 and TRBJ1-6; no firm D call. V gave up 4 bases and J gave up 0 bases, with 16 bases separating them. CDR1 is GTSNPN and CDR2 is SVGIG in the germline V gene (reference sequence). This CDR3 has 17 amino acids. For the CDR3, the DNA is TGTGCCTGGACAACCTATCGGGCGAGCTCCTATAATTCACCCCTCCACTTT. Translating it yields CAWTTYRASSYNSPLHF.

The chain carries TRBV19 and TRBJ1-3; no definite D call. Germline CDR1 is LNHDA and CDR2 is SQIVND (reference sequence). The CDR3 covers 16 residues. V shed 3 bases and J shed 1 base, with 13 bases lying between them. The CDR3 loop is CASSMGAAASGNTIYF. The CDR3 nucleotides are TGTGCCAGTAGTATGGGCGCCGCGGCGTCTGGAAACACCATATATTTT.